This T cell receptor beta chain was observed in a study of T-cell memory formation after mild COVID-19. Constant-segment primers and 5'RACE yielded cDNA libraries for TCR alpha and TCR beta, each carrying sample barcodes and UMIs. Each CDR3 protein is one row after TCRdb ran MiXCR on the 5' RACE reads. The table includes about 290,000 distinct CDR3 sequences, more than 15% detected once. The CDR3 extends over 13 amino acids. Trimming pared 0 bases from V and 5 bases from J, leaving 9 bases between. CDR1 is SGHRS and CDR2 is YFSETQ in the germline V gene. The sample holds a few counts of this clonotype. The antigen is not known. Overall study results and limits: The pre-infection memory compartment contained some responding clones, suggesting cross-reactive memory joined.

The V and J genes are TRBV5-1 and TRBJ2-7; no definite D call. The source is a man aged 18 to 29 who had mild COVID-19 (a few samples of this study predate the infection). Cell type and time point are not known. The sequenced sample consisted of PBMCs or a T cell subset sorted from them (not recorded which). The CDR3 sequence: CASSLAASHEQYF. CDR3 coding DNA: TGCGCCAGCAGCTTGGCCGCATCCCACGAGCAGTACTTC.